The 16 T cell receptor beta chains reported below all come from one sample, sequenced in a study of shared clonotypes between healthy human individuals. This table comes from immunoSEQ multiplex PCR, and its TCRdb copy is limited to in-frame clones, with some not included. The sample has some 1,600,000 clones; approximately 98% are singletons. What was sequenced was naive CD4+ T cells sorted from blood. As to subset: CD45RA+ positively selected. The receptors were gathered from a man aged 25-45 years in good health.

The rearrangement links TRBV18 to TRBJ2-5; D may match TRBD1 or TRBD2 (5 bases each). The V gene lost 2 bases and the J gene lost 10 bases, with 20 bases spanning the gap. This CDR3 region has 15 residues. Germline V CDR1 and CDR2: KGHSH, LQKENI. The CDR3 bases are TGTGCCAGCTCACCAGGGCAGGGTAATCACGGGGACCAGTACTTC. It codes for CASSPGQGNHGDQYF.

The genes are TRBV5-6 and TRBJ1-2; D gene uncertain. This CDR3 is 12 amino acids long. V dropped 0 bases and J dropped 8 bases, with 8 bases sitting between them. CDR1 SGHDT and CDR2 YYEEEE come from the germline V gene. DNA for the CDR3: TGTGCCAGCAGCTTGGTCGCGGGCGGCTACACCTTC. The encoded protein is CASSLVAGGYTF.

V is TRBV7-3 and J is TRBJ2-5; 11 nucleotides align to TRBD1. Per germline, CDR1 SGHTA and CDR2 FQGTGA. Trimming took 1 base from V and 4 from J; bases not matched to a gene: 17. The CDR3 has 20 residues. The CDR3 spells CASSLIPTGQGVSSLETQYF. CDR3 sequence (DNA): TGTGCCAGCAGCTTAATTCCTACGGGACAGGGGGTCTCTTCCCTAGAGACCCAGTACTTC.

This clone was found once. The chain couples TRBV27 to TRBJ2-1; D may match TRBD1 or TRBD2 (5 bases each). The length of the CDR3 is 17 residues. Germline V gives CDR1 MNHEY, CDR2 SMNVEV (reference sequence). The V end was cut by 5 bases, the J end by 2 bases, with 19 bases between. Written as DNA, the CDR3 is TGTGCCAGCAGTAGCACAGGCGCGCTGAGGGCCTACAATGAGCAGTTCTTC. This codes for CASSSTGALRAYNEQFF.

The chain uses TRBV6-1 and TRBJ2-2, with TRBD1 matching 8 bases. The CDR3 has 14 residues. Germline V lookup: CDR1 MNHNS, CDR2 SASEGT. V trimming: 6 bases; J trimming: 5 bases; junction bases outside the gene matches: 5. CDR3 DNA: TGTGCCAGCAGGTCGCACAGGGGGACCGGGGAGCTGTTTTTT. Its protein is CASRSHRGTGELFF.

V is TRBV12-5 and J is TRBJ2-3; TRBD2 matches 7 bases. The CDR3 has 16 amino acids. CDR1 and CDR2 from the germline V gene are LGHNT and FRNRAP. V lost 1 base, J lost 1 base, and 5 bases stayed unmatched. In nucleotides, the CDR3 is TGTGCTAGTGGTTTGGCGAGCGGGATTGGCACAGATACGCAGTATTTT. Translation gives CASGLASGIGTDTQYF.

V gene TRBV13 combines with J gene TRBJ1-4; D is uncertain. Per the germline V gene, CDR1 is PRHDT and CDR2 is FYEKMQ (reference sequence). This CDR3 has 15 amino acids. Deletions cut 1 base from V and 3 bases from J, with 9 bases between. CDR3 DNA sequence: TGTGCCAGCAGCTTAGCGGGTAAATCTAATGAAAAACTGTTTTTT. It translates to CASSLAGKSNEKLFF.

This clone was recorded only once. For the CDR3, the DNA is TGCAGCGTTTTTGCGGGAGGCACAGATACGCAGTATTTT. It encodes CSVFAGGTDTQYF. This sequence joins TRBV29-1 and TRBJ2-3, with 7 bases fitting TRBD2. CDR1 is SQVTM and CDR2 is ANQGSEA in the germline V gene. Trimming took 5 bases from V and 1 from J; bases not matched to a gene: 3. This CDR3 region has 13 residues.

The chain combines TRBV19 with TRBJ2-1; 7 positions agree with TRBD2. V lost 3 bases to trimming and J lost 4 bases; unmatched junction nucleotides: 6. Germline CDR1 is LNHDA and CDR2 is SQIVND (reference sequence). This CDR3 region has 15 residues. This chain's CDR3 is CASSIGGRGYNEQFF. The CDR3 DNA follows: TGTGCCAGTAGTATCGGCGGGAGAGGGTACAATGAGCAGTTCTTC.

The chain is built from TRBV28 and TRBJ2-3; TRBD2 matches 7 bases. Germline-derived CDR1 and CDR2 are MDHEN and SYDVKM. This CDR3 has 16 residues. J gave up 0 bases and V 5 bases, and 8 bases lay outside the gene matches. DNA for the CDR3: TGTGCCAGCAGTCCTACTAGCGAAACTAGCACAGATACGCAGTATTTT. It yields the protein CASSPTSETSTDTQYF.

In nucleotides, the CDR3 is TGTGCCAGCAGCCCGAGAACCTCGACTGAGACCCAGTACTTC. This translates into CASSPRTSTETQYF. The V and J genes are TRBV5-5 and TRBJ2-5; unclear D gene. CDR1 and CDR2 (germline): SGHKS, YYEKEE (reference sequence). V was pared by 4 bases and J by 5 bases, with 15 bases between. The CDR3 has 14 amino acids.

The chain uses TRBV5-6 and TRBJ2-7; D possibly corresponds to TRBD2 (5 bases). In germline, CDR1 is SGHDT, CDR2 YYEEEE. V was cut by 2 bases and J by 6 bases, with 6 bases left in between. The CDR3 has 11 residues. This CDR3 is CASSFGGEQYF. The CDR3 DNA reads TGTGCCAGCAGCTTCGGAGGCGAGCAGTACTTC. The whole variable domain, remainder taken from reference TRBV5-6 and TRBJ2-7, is DAGVTQSPTHLIKTRGQQVTLRCSPKSGHDTVSWYQQALGQGPQFIFQYYEEEERQRGNFPDRFSGHQFPNYSSELNVNALLLGDSALYLCASSFGGEQYFGPGTRLTVT.

The V and J genes are TRBV29-1 and TRBJ2-2; D is possibly TRBD1 (6 bases). This CDR3 contains 13 residues. The germline V and J ends were trimmed by 7 bases and 1 base, with 10 bases remaining between them. Germline CDR1 SQVTM, CDR2 ANQGSEA. CDR3 in amino acids: CSASTGNTGELFF. In DNA form, the CDR3 reads TGCAGCGCCTCGACAGGGAACACCGGGGAGCTGTTTTTT.

The chain joins TRBV2 to TRBJ1-1; D is uncertain. Germline assignment: CDR1 SNHLY and CDR2 FYNNEI. The V gene lost 6 bases and the J gene lost 0 bases, with 8 bases spanning the gap. The CDR3 runs to 13 residues. The CDR3 DNA follows: TGTGCCAGCAGAGACATGATGAACACTGAAGCTTTCTTT. This codes for CASRDMMNTEAFF.

With regard to this clone: The same CDR3 arises from other DNA sequences in this sample as well. The chain carries TRBV9 and TRBJ1-5; D gene ambiguous. V was trimmed by 0 bases and J by 2 bases, leaving 6 bases between them. Germline V gives CDR1 SGDLS, CDR2 YYNGEE. The length of the CDR3 is 14 residues. Here the CDR3 DNA reads TGTGCCAGCAGCGTAGACTTGGGCAATCAGCCCCAGCATTTT. Its translation: CASSVDLGNQPQHF. Full variable domain (outside the CDR3, taken from reference TRBV9 and TRBJ1-5): DSGVTQTPKHLITATGQRVTLRCSPRSGDLSVYWYQQSLDQGLQFLIQYYNGEERAKGNILERFSAQQFPDLHSELNLSSLELGDSALYFCASSVDLGNQPQHFGDGTRLSIL.

This chain connects TRBV15 to TRBJ2-1; possibly TRBD2 for D (5 bases). V lost 0 bases to trimming and J lost 3 bases, with 15 bases between them. There are 17 residues in the CDR3. Germline CDR1 LNHNV, CDR2 YYDKDF (reference sequence). CDR3 sequence: CATSRDPSAGFYNEQFF. CDR3 coding DNA: TGTGCCACCAGCAGAGACCCCTCCGCGGGTTTCTACAATGAGCAGTTCTTC. The full variable domain, its missing parts supplied by reference TRBV15 and TRBJ2-1, is DAMVIQNPRYQVTQFGKPVTLSCSQTLNHNVMYWYQQKSSQAPKLLFHYYDKDFNNEADTPDNFQSRRPNTSFCFLDIRSPGLGDTAMYLCATSRDPSAGFYNEQFFGPGTRLTVL.